The 6 T cell receptor beta chains in this list originate from one sample, sequenced in a study of T cells in Graves' hyperthyroidism and ophthalmopathy. RNA transcripts yielded amplified TCR beta CDR3 regions. First-round RT-PCR with HTBI primers amplified the TCR CDR3 region. TCRdb itself ran the multiplex PCR reads through MiXCR, one entry per CDR3 protein. Of some 800,000 distinct CDR3 sequences listed, about 38% are singletons. Sample: blood. The source of these receptors is a man between 18 and 29 years old with Graves' hyperthyroidism.

The genes are TRBV6-1 and TRBJ1-5; D is perhaps TRBD1 (6 bases). V shed 6 bases and J shed 6 bases, with 15 bases lying between them. The CDR3 is 14 amino acids. Germline CDR1 is MNHNS and CDR2 is SASEGT. The CDR3 reads CASSPDSPSQPQHF. CDR3 DNA sequence: TGTGCCAGCAGCCCGGACAGTCCGTCTCAGCCCCAGCATTTT.

This clonotype was picked up one time. A read error may be the cause here, since a much bigger clone is one base away. The chain employs TRBV4-1 and TRBJ2-7, with 7 bases lining up with TRBD1. This CDR3 spans 14 amino acids. Germline CDR1 and CDR2: MGHRA and YSYEKL. CDR3 loop: CASSQGQGGYGQYF. The CDR3 bases are TGCGCCAGCAGCCAAGGACAGGGTGGCTACGGGCAGTACTTC.

This clonotype has a count of ten or more. The chain uses TRBV29-1 and TRBJ1-1, with TRBD1 identical over 7 bases. V trimming: 3 bases; J trimming: 8 bases; junction bases outside the gene matches: 6. The CDR3 length is 12 residues. Germline CDR1 and CDR2: SQVTM and ANQGSEA. This CDR3 reads CSVEGDRAEAFF. The CDR3 nucleotides are TGCAGCGTTGAGGGAGACAGGGCGGAAGCTTTCTTT.

The chain joins TRBV10-2 to TRBJ2-2, with 11 positions matching TRBD2. The V gene's germline CDR1 is WSHSY and CDR2 SAAADI. The CDR3 loop spans 19 amino acids. The V segment lost 10 bases and the J segment 0 bases; nucleotides outside the gene matches: 16. Here the CDR3 DNA reads TGCGCCAACCCATGGGGACTAGCGGTTGCACGCGCGAACACCGGGGAGCTGTTTTTT. Residues: CANPWGLAVARANTGELFF.

This chain uses TRBV5-1 with TRBJ1-5; possible D gene TRBD1, 5 bases. Germline values: CDR1 SGHRS, CDR2 YFSETQ. The CDR3 runs to 14 residues. V was trimmed by 2 bases and J by 5 bases, leaving 11 bases between them. The CDR3, as DNA: TGCGCCAGCAGCTTTAGCGGGGACCATCAGCCCCAGCATTTT. Protein product: CASSFSGDHQPQHF.

This clonotype was picked up many times. The genes are TRBV2 and TRBJ2-5; D unresolved. This CDR3 is 12 amino acids long. CDR1 is SNHLY and CDR2 is FYNNEI in the germline V gene. Trimming removed 8 bases at V and 7 bases at J, with 14 bases between. The chain's CDR3 is CASGELQRTQYF. Written as DNA, the CDR3 is TGTGCCAGCGGGGAACTACAACGGACCCAGTACTTC.